These T cell receptor beta chains were read from a single sample in a study of blood T cell repertoires in COVID-19. Produced via immunoSEQ multiplex PCR; TCRdb's table is partial and in-frame only. The profile shows about 58,000 clones, about 89% of them singletons. Sequencing was done on a sample of peripheral blood. All receptors derive from a woman aged 55-75 years with active COVID-19. The CDR3 runs from the conserved cysteine through the conserved F or W. D genes are given only for firm matches. Clone size is given for some rows only: seen once, a few or many times, or a class if the clone is expanded.

CASSFGAGGYNEQFF TGCGCCAGCAGCTTTGGAGCGGGGGGGTACAATGAGCAGTTCTTC TRBV5-1 TRBD2 . TRBJ2-1
CASSPRDRADYEQYF TGTGCCAGCAGTCCCAGGGACAGGGCAGACTACGAGCAGTACTTC TRBV6-6 TRBD1 few TRBJ2-7
CASSLAVKNNYNEQFF TGCGCCAGCAGCTTGGCCGTGAAGAACAACTACAATGAGCAGTTCTTC TRBV5-1 . . TRBJ2-1
CASSQPGGDTQYF TGCGCCAGCAGCCAACCAGGCGGGGATACGCAGTATTTT TRBV4-3 . . TRBJ2-3
CASTMTGSENTEAFF TGTGCCAGTACCATGACAGGTTCTGAAAACACTGAAGCTTTCTTT TRBV19 . once TRBJ1-1
CASSLVGGFHYGYTF TGTGCCAGCAGCTTGGTTGGGGGGTTCCACTATGGCTACACCTTC TRBV5-6 . . TRBJ1-2
CASSQTGHSYEQYF TGTGCCAGCTCACAAACAGGGCACTCCTACGAGCAGTACTTC TRBV18 . . TRBJ2-7
CSVSRQGGNGYTF TGCAGCGTTTCCCGACAGGGGGGAAATGGCTACACCTTC TRBV29-1 TRBD1 . TRBJ1-2
CASSIRDRVTGELFF TGTGCCAGCAGCATCCGGGACAGGGTCACCGGGGAGCTGTTTTTT TRBV9 TRBD1 . TRBJ2-2
CASSPNSYNEQFF TGTGCCAGCTCACCTAACTCCTACAATGAGCAGTTCTTC TRBV18 . . TRBJ2-1
CASGQGQGDEKLFF TGTGCTAGTGGTCAGGGACAGGGTGATGAAAAACTGTTTTTT TRBV12-5 TRBD1 once TRBJ1-4
CASSLQGQGYNEQFF TGTGCCAGCAGCTTGCAGGGACAGGGGTACAATGAGCAGTTCTTC TRBV7-9 TRBD1 . TRBJ2-1
CASSFTSDQETQYF TGCGCCAGCAGCTTTACTAGCGACCAAGAGACCCAGTACTTC TRBV5-1 TRBD2 . TRBJ2-5
CASSLYAPGQGYMNTEAFF TGTGCCAGCAGTTTATACGCCCCGGGACAGGGATATATGAACACTGAAGCTTTCTTT TRBV27 TRBD1 . TRBJ1-1
CASSPGLQETQYF TGTGCCAGCAGTCCGGGACTCCAAGAGACCCAGTACTTC TRBV7-2 . . TRBJ2-5
CASSGPAGGLSDTQYF TGTGCCAGCAGCGGCCCGGCGGGGGGGCTTTCAGATACGCAGTATTTT TRBV9 TRBD2 few TRBJ2-3
CAWSVRGTPYEQYF TGTGCCTGGAGTGTCCGCGGGACTCCCTACGAGCAGTACTTC TRBV30 . . TRBJ2-7
CASSKKGEIPGLREQFF TGTGCCAGCAGCAAAAAGGGGGAGATCCCAGGGTTGCGTGAGCAGTTCTTC TRBV21-1 . . TRBJ2-1
CASSDPAGNTDTQYF TGTGCCAGCAGTGATCCAGCGGGGAACACAGATACGCAGTATTTT TRBV2 TRBD2 . TRBJ2-3
CATRTLGSTNEKLFF TGTGCCACAAGGACTCTCGGTTCAACTAATGAAAAACTGTTTTTT TRBV19 . . TRBJ1-4
CASSFRPTVPEQFF TGTGCCAGCAGTTTCAGGCCCACAGTGCCCGAGCAGTTCTTC TRBV27 . . TRBJ2-1
CASSQDPFTGGVSPLHF TGTGCCAGCAGCCAAGATCCTTTCACGGGCGGGGTATCACCCCTCCACTTT TRBV4-2 . . TRBJ1-6